This TCR beta chain was recovered during a study of T-cell reconstitution after alpha-beta-depleted transplantation in children. Germline V gene lookup returns CDR1 SGHVS and CDR2 FNYEAQ. There are 14 residues in the CDR3. V was shortened by 1 base and J by 9 bases, with 13 bases between the two germline ends. A library of TCRbeta sequences, prepared with unique molecular identifiers, was generated. TCRdb analysed the PCR reads with MiXCR anew, one entry per CDR3 protein. The sample lists approximately 420,000 distinct CDR3 sequences, approximately 10% occurring once. In its sample, this clonotype was seen a few times.

Sequenced material: PBMCs from the stem cell graft donor, taken from the stem cell graft. This TCR was recovered from a human donor who donated a stem cell graft to a child with acute myeloid leukemia. The chain recombines TRBV7-6 with TRBJ2-1; TRBD1 is a possible D gene (6 bases). The CDR3 region has the DNA TGTGCCAGCAGCTTAGGACAGGAGAGGTTTGAGCAGTTCTTC. It is translated as CASSLGQERFEQFF.